This T cell receptor beta chain was sequenced for a study of post-analysis software for immune sequencing data. Trimming removed 3 bases at V and 8 bases at J, with 10 bases between. This CDR3 region has 12 residues. Germline-derived CDR1 and CDR2 are LGHDT and YNNKEL (reference sequence). In the case of this clonotype: Antigen: not known.

Prepared libraries of TCR beta cDNA carried unique molecular identifiers. T cells, about 0.85 to 11 million of them, yielded approximately 500,000 cDNA molecules. TCRdb independently ran MiXCR on the PCR reads; one entry per CDR3 protein. The sample records approximately 690,000 distinct CDR3 sequences, around 64% being singletons. Study results and caveats: When patients were compared with controls, four or five TRBV segments were more frequent, TRBV5-6, TRBV5-1 and TRBV20-1 among them. Under the F measure, samples that were prepared in one batch clustered strongly together. When compared against controls, multiple sclerosis patients showed significantly lower normalized Chao1 diversity.

Input material: blood. The clonotype originates from a girl aged 2 to 10 with multiple sclerosis. The chain employs TRBV3-1 and TRBJ1-2; TRBD1 is a possible D gene (5 bases). The chain's CDR3 is CASSQGTTGYTF. DNA of the CDR3: TGTGCCAGCAGCCAGGGGACGACCGGCTACACCTTC.